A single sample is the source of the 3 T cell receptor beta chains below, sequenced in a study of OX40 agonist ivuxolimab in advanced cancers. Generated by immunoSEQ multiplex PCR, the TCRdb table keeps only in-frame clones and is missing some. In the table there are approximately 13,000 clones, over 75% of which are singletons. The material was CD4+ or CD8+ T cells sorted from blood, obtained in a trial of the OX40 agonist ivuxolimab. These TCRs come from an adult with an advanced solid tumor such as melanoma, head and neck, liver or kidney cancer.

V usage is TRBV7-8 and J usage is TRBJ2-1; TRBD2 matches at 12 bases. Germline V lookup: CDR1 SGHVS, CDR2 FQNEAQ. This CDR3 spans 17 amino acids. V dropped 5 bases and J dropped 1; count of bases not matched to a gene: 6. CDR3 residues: CASSGLAGRRSYNEQFF. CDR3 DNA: TGTGCCAGCAGCGGACTAGCGGGAAGAAGGTCCTACAATGAGCAGTTCTTC.

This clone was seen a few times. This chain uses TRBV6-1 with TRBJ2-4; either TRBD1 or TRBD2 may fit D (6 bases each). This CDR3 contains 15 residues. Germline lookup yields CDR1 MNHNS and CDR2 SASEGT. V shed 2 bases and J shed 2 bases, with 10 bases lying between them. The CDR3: CASSERGVTKNIQYF. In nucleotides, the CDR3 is TGTGCCAGCAGTGAAAGGGGGGTGACCAAAAACATTCAGTACTTC.

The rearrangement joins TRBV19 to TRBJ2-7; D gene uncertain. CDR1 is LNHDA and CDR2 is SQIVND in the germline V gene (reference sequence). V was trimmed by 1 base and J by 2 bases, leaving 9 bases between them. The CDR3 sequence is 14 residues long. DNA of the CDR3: TGTGCCAGTAGTATAGGAGGTAATCCCTACGAGCAGTACTTC. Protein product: CASSIGGNPYEQYF.